The T cell receptor beta chain described here comes from a study of T cell repertoires and leukemia-associated antigens. A word on this clonotype: Its antigen remains unknown. A junction end diverges from the germline sequence, so it may reflect a read error.

The germline V gene has CDR1 SGHTA and CDR2 FQGTGA. The CDR3 spans 15 residues. Regarding the study as a whole: Specificity and function of the expanded clones need further investigation. The four groups had similar numbers of Vbeta, Jbeta genes and CDR3s.

The CD3+ T cells first had an overnight rest without serum. One entry per CDR3 protein, called by TCRdb with MiXCR from the 5' RACE reads. The table includes about 9,800 distinct CDR3 sequences, roughly 40% detected once. The chain employs TRBV7-3 and TRBJ2-3; D may be TRBD1 (6 bases). The specimen sequenced was CD3+ T cells sorted from blood and cultured. The receptor's source is a female donor in good health. The CDR3 coding sequence is TGTGCCGGCAGCTTAGCAGGGGATACCTGGGATACGCAGTATTTT. Its protein product is CAGSLAGDTWDTQYF. The full variable domain, in which reference TRBV7-3 and TRBJ2-3 provide the parts outside the CDR3, is GAGVSQTPSNKVTEKGKYVELRCDPISGHTALYWYRQSLGQGPEFLIYFQGTGAADDSGLPNDRFFAVRPEGSVSTLKIQRTERGDSAVYLCAGSLAGDTWDTQYFGPGTRLTVL.